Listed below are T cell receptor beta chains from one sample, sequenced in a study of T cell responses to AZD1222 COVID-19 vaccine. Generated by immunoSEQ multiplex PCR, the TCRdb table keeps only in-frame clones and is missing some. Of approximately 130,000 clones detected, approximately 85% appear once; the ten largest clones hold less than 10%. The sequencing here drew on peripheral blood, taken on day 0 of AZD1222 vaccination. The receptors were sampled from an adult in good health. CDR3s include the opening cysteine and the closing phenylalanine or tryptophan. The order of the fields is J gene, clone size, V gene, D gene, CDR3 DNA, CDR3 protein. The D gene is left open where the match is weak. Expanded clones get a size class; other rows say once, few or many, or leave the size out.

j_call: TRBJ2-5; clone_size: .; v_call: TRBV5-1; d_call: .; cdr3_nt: TGCGCCAGCATCCCACGGGAGACCCAGTACTTC; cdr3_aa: CASIPRETQYF
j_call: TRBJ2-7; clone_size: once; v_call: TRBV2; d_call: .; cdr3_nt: TGTGCCAGTAGGAATGGGGGTTCCTACGAGCAGTACTTC; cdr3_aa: CASRNGGSYEQYF
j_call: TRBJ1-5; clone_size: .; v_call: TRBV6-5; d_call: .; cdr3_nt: TGTGCCAGCGTGAGGGAGTGGCGCGTCAATCAGCCCCAGCATTTT; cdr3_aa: CASVREWRVNQPQHF
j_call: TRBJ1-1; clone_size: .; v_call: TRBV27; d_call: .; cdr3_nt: TGTGCCAGCAGTCCGGGGACCGCGAACACTGAAGCTTTCTTT; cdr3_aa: CASSPGTANTEAFF
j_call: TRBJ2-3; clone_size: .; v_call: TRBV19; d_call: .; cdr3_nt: TGTGCCAGTAGTATAGGACGTGGGGAGCTATATACGCAGTATTTT; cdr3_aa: CASSIGRGELYTQYF
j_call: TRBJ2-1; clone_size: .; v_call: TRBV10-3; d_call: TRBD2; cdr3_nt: TGTGCCATCAGTCCCCTAGCGGGGGGGCCCAATGAGCAGTTCTTC; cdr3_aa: CAISPLAGGPNEQFF
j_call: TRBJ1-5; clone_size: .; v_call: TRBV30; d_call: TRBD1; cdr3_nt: TGTGCCTGGATGGGGACAGACAATCAGCCCCAGCATTTT; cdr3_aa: CAWMGTDNQPQHF
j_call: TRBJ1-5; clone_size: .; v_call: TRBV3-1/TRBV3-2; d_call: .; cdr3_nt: TGTGCCAGCAGCCAAGATCTTGTGGCGGGTCAGCCCCAGCATTTT; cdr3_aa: CASSQDLVAGQPQHF
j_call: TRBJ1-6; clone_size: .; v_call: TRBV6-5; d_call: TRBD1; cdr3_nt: TGTGCCAGCAGGAAGGGACAGGGTGGAAATTCACCCCTCCACTTT; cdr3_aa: CASRKGQGGNSPLHF
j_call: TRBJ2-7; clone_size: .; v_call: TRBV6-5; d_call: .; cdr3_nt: TGTGCCAGCACCAACTCCTACGAGCAGTACTTC; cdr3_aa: CASTNSYEQYF
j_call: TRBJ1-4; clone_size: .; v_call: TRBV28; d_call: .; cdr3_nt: TGTGCCAGCAGTACCGGGGGTCTCCACACAGAGAGGGAAAAACTGTTTTTT; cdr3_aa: CASSTGGLHTEREKLFF
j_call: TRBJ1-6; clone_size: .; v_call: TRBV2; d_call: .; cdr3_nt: TGTGCCAGCAGTGAAGTGCAAAGGAATTCACCCCTCCACTTT; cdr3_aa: CASSEVQRNSPLHF
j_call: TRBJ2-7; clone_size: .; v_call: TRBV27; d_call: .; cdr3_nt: TGTGCCAGCAGTCCCCAGTACCCCTACGAGCAGTACTTC; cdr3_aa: CASSPQYPYEQYF
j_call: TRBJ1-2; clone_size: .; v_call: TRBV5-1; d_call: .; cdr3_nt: TGCGCCAGCAGCTCGGCCCTAAGGGATGGCTACACCTTC; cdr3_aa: CASSSALRDGYTF
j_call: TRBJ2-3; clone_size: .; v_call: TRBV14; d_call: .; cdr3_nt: TGTGCCAGCAGCCATCTACGGGTCCCCACAGATACGCAGTATTTT; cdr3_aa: CASSHLRVPTDTQYF
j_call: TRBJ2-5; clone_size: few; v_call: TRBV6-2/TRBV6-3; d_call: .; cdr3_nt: TGTGCCAGCAGTCGACCTACCGGGGGACAAGAGACCCAGTACTTC; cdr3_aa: CASSRPTGGQETQYF
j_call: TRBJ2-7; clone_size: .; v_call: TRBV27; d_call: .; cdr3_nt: TGTGCCAGCAGTTTATTATGGGACTTC; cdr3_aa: CASSLLWDF
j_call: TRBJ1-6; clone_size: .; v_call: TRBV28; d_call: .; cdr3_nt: TGTGCCAGCAGTTTTCTTTCCAATTCACCCCTCCACTTT; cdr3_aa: CASSFLSNSPLHF
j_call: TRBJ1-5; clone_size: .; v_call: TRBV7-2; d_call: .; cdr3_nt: TGTGCCAGCAGCTTAGTACTGACACCGGGAAGAGTGGTTTGGCCCCAGCATTTT; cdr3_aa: CASSLVLTPGRVVWPQHF
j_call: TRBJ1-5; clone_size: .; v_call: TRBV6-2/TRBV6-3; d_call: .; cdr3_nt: TGTGCCAGCAGTTACTACGGGTCACGGGCAGGTCATCAGCCCCAGCATTTT; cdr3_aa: CASSYYGSRAGHQPQHF
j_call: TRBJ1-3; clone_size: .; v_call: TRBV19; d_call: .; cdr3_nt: TGTGCCACTGGGAAAGACAGGAGCTCTGGAAACACCATATATTTT; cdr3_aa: CATGKDRSSGNTIYF
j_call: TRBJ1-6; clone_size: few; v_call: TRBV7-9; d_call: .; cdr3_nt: TGTGCCAGCAGCTTAGGTGCGGCCAAATCCCTCCACTTT; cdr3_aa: CASSLGAAKSLHF
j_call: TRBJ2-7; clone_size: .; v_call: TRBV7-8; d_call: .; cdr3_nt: TGTGCCAGCAGCTTCGGGGGAAACTCCTACGAGCAGTACTTC; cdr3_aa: CASSFGGNSYEQYF
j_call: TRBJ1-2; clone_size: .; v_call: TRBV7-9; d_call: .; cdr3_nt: TGTGCCAGCAGCTTAGCAGCAGGGGAATTCAACTATGGCTACACCTTC; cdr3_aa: CASSLAAGEFNYGYTF
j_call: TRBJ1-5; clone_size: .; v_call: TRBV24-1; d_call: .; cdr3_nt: TGTGCCACCAGTGATTCACGGGGTTATAGCAATCAGCCCCAGCATTTT; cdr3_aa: CATSDSRGYSNQPQHF
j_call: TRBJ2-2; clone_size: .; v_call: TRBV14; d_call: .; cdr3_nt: TGTGCCAGCAGCCAATTAGGGGGGTACGGCGGGGAGCTGTTTTTT; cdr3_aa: CASSQLGGYGGELFF
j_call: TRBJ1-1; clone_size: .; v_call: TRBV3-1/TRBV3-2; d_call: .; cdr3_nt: TGTGCCAGTTTGTCGATAGGGAACACTGAAGCTTTCTTT; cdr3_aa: CASLSIGNTEAFF
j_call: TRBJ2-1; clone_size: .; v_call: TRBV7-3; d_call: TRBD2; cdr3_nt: TGTGCCAGCAGCTCGGGACTAGCGGGAGTTAATGAGCAGTTCTTC; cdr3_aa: CASSSGLAGVNEQFF
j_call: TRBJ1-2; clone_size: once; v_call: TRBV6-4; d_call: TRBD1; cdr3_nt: TGTGCCAGCAGTAGGGACAGGACGGCGGATGGCTACACCTTC; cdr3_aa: CASSRDRTADGYTF
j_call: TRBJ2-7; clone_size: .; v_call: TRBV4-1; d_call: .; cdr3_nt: TGCGCCAGCAGCACGGGACTGACGAGCTCCTACGAGCAGTACTTC; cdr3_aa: CASSTGLTSSYEQYF
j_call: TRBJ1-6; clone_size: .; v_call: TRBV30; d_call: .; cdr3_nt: TGTGCCTGGGCTTGGGTTAATTCACCCCTCCACTTT; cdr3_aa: CAWAWVNSPLHF
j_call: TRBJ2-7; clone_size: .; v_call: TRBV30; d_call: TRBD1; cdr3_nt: TGTGCCTGGAGTGTACGTGGGACAGGGAGTTCCTACGAGCAGTACTTC; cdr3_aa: CAWSVRGTGSSYEQYF
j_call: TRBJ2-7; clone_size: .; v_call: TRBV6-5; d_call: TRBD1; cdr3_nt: TGTGCCAGCAGTTACTCGAGGACAGGGGACTCCTACGAGCAGTACTTC; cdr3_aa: CASSYSRTGDSYEQYF
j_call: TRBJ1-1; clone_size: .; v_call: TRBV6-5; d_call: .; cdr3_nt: TGTGCCAGCAGCTCGACAGGGAACACTGAAGCTTTCTTT; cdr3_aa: CASSSTGNTEAFF
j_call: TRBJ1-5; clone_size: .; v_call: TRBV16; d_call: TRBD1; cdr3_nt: TGTGCCAGCAGCCAGATTAAAGGGACAGGGGGAAATCAGCCCCAGCATTTT; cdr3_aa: CASSQIKGTGGNQPQHF
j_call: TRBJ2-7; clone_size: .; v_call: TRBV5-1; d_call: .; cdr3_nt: TGCGCCAGCAGCTTAGATGGGTACAGCTCCTACGAGCAGTACTTC; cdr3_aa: CASSLDGYSSYEQYF
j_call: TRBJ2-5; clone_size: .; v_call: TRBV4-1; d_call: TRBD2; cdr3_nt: TGCGCCAGCAGCCAAGAGAACCCCAGACTAGCGGGGCCACAAGAGACCCAGTACTTC; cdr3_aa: CASSQENPRLAGPQETQYF
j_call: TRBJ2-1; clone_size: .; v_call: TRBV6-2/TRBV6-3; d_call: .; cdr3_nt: TGTGCCAGCAGTTTCTCTAGGAAGGCCCTGGGAGGGTTCTTC; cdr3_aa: CASSFSRKALGGFF
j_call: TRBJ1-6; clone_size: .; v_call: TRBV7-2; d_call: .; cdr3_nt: TGTGCCAGCAGGAGGACAGCTATAAATTCACCCCTCCACTTT; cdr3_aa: CASRRTAINSPLHF
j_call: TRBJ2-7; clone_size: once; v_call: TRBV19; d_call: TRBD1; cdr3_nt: TGTGCCAGTAGTACCCGACAGGGCCAGATAGAGCAGTACTTC; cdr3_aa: CASSTRQGQIEQYF
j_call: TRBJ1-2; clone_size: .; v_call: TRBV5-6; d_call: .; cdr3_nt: TGTGCCAGCAGCTTACCTTCACCGAGGGGTAACTATGGCTACACCTTC; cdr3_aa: CASSLPSPRGNYGYTF
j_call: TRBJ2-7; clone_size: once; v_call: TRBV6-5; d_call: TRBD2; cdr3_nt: TGTGCCAGCAGTTACTCTCCGGGGGAGGGAGCCTACGAGCAGTACTTC; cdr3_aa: CASSYSPGEGAYEQYF
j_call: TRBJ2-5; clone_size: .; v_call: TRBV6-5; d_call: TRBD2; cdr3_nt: TGTGCCAGCAGTTCTCCTAGCGGGGGGGCGGAGACCCAGTACTTC; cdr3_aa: CASSSPSGGAETQYF